These 11 T cell receptor beta chains originate from one sample sequenced in a study of spatial heterogeneity in lung cancer. Study-level points and caveats: In tumors, expanded intratumoral alpha and beta TCR counts tracked mutation counts.

Documented time point: sample taken at primary tumor resection. The antigens these receptors bind are not known. From the 5' RACE reads, TCRdb called clonotypes with MiXCR, one entry per CDR3 protein. This table holds roughly 17,000 distinct CDR3 sequences, 5% to 8% found once. Here the sequenced sample was lung tumor tissue, taken at surgery. The receptor set was obtained from a male donor with early-stage non-small cell lung cancer.

By sample fraction, this clonotype is medium-sized. This beta chain lies outside the target of a library built for alpha chains; its clone size means little. V is TRBV20-1 and J is TRBJ1-4, with D tentatively TRBD1 (6 bases). The CDR3 has 13 residues. Germline assignment: CDR1 DFQATT and CDR2 SNEGSKA (reference sequence). Trimming shortened V by 3 bases and J by 8 bases, and 13 bases separated the two germline ends. The CDR3 sequence: CSASSGQREKLFF. In nucleotides, the CDR3 is TGCAGTGCTAGTTCCGGACAGCGAGAAAAACTGTTTTTT.

This clonotype was counted many times. The library was designed around alpha chains, so this beta chain is a stray read whose abundance carries little weight. V and J are TRBV7-2 and TRBJ2-5, with a possible D match to TRBD2 (7 bases). CDR3 length: 13 residues. V gave up 7 bases and J gave up 7 bases, with 16 bases separating them. The germline V gene encodes CDR1 SGHTA and CDR2 FQGNSA. The CDR3: CASILAGAGTQYF. Written as DNA, the CDR3 is TGTGCCAGCATCCTGGCGGGGGCGGGGACCCAGTACTTC.

This clonotype came up many times. This beta chain is a stray sequence in a library constructed for alpha chains; its clone size is not meaningful. V usage is TRBV29-1 and J usage is TRBJ2-1, with D possibly being TRBD2 (5 bases). CDR1 and CDR2 (germline): SQVTM, ANQGSEA. V was trimmed by 6 bases and J by 5 bases, leaving 14 bases between them. The CDR3 runs to 13 residues. The CDR3 DNA reads as TGCAGCGTCATGGCGGGCCCCAACAATGAGCAGTTCTTC. Encoded protein: CSVMAGPNNEQFF.

This clonotype was detected ten times or more. For a library built for alpha chains, this beta chain is a stray read; little rests on its size. The CDR3 here is CASSFANDEQFF. DNA for the CDR3: TGTGCCAGCAGTTTCGCCAATGATGAGCAGTTCTTC. The chain carries TRBV28 and TRBJ2-1; D not resolved. This CDR3 has 12 residues. Germline V gene lookup returns CDR1 MDHEN and CDR2 SYDVKM. Trimming stripped 3 bases from V and 8 bases from J, with 8 bases between.

This clonotype came up many times. A library prepared for alpha chains yielded this beta chain as an off-target read; its size is of little meaning. The chain links TRBV7-9 to TRBJ2-6; 8 positions agree with TRBD1. The CDR3 length is 15 residues. Germline CDR1 SEHNR, CDR2 FQNEAQ (reference sequence). Trimming at V came to 5 bases and at J to 3 bases, leaving 3 bases not matched to a gene. In DNA form, the CDR3 reads TGTGCCAGCAGCCCGGGGACAGGTGGGGCCAACGTCCTGACTTTC. Amino acid sequence: CASSPGTGGANVLTF.

This clonotype was observed at least ten times. In a library made to pick up alpha chains, this beta chain is a stray read with a size that means little. The chain has TRBV20-1 and TRBJ2-7; TRBD1 matches at 7 bases. V lost 4 bases to trimming and J lost 6 bases; unmatched junction nucleotides: 15. Per germline, CDR1 DFQATT and CDR2 SNEGSKA (reference sequence). CDR3 length: 15 amino acids. The CDR3 coding sequence is TGCAGTGCTAATCGCCCCGGGACAGTCGGCGGCGAGCAGTACTTC. The encoded protein is CSANRPGTVGGEQYF.

This clonotype came up many times. This beta chain slipped into a library made for alpha chains as a stray read, so its size is not meaningful. The gene calls are TRBV4-3 and TRBJ2-1; 12 bases match TRBD2. V lost 1 base and J lost 0; bases outside the gene matches: 13. The CDR3 runs to 21 residues. The germline CDR1 and CDR2 sequences are LGHNA and YSLEER. CDR3 residues: CASSQGSSGGARLSSYNEQFF. CDR3 sequence (DNA): TGCGCCAGCAGCCAAGGATCTAGCGGGGGGGCTAGGCTGTCCTCCTACAATGAGCAGTTCTTC.

In its sample, this clonotype was seen a few times. In a library made to pick up alpha chains, this beta chain is a stray read with a size that means little. The chain employs TRBV6-1 and TRBJ1-2; D call uncertain. Germline values: CDR1 MNHNS, CDR2 SASEGT. The CDR3 consists of 14 residues. The ends were cut back, 2 bases at V and 0 bases at J, with 7 bases in the middle. The CDR3 sequence is CASSEYSTNYGYTF. For the CDR3, the DNA is TGTGCCAGCAGTGAATACAGCACTAACTATGGCTACACCTTC.

At least ten counts were recorded for this clonotype. Because the library targeted alpha chains, this beta chain is an off-target read whose size means little. The chain carries TRBV18 and TRBJ2-7, with TRBD2 identical over 7 bases. Per germline, CDR1 KGHSH and CDR2 LQKENI. The CDR3 loop spans 14 amino acids. J was trimmed by 0 bases and V by 8 bases; bases with no gene match: 7. CDR3 DNA: TGTGCCAGCCAGGCCGGGACTACCTCCTACGAGCAGTACTTC. As protein: CASQAGTTSYEQYF.

In its sample, this clonotype was seen many times. This beta chain turned up in a library designed for alpha chains; as an off-target read, its abundance says little. CDR3 amino acids: CASTYPGAEVGYF. CDR3 coding DNA: TGTGCCAGCACCTACCCAGGGGCCGAGGTTGGCTACTTC. The J gene is TRBJ2-4, the V gene TRBV6-6, with a weak D call TRBD1 (6 bases). CDR1 and CDR2 (germline): MNHNY, SVGAGI (reference sequence). CDR3 size: 13 residues. Trimming shortened V by 7 bases and J by 16 bases, and 23 bases separated the two germline ends.

This clonotype was detected ten times or more. This beta chain slipped into a library made for alpha chains as a stray read, so its size is not meaningful. CDR3 sequence reads: CASSLAQPGADTQYF. The CDR3 DNA follows: TGTGCCAGCAGCTTAGCCCAGCCGGGAGCAGATACGCAGTATTTT. J is TRBJ2-3 and V is TRBV7-9, with TRBD2 as a possible D gene (6 bases). Per the germline V gene, CDR1 is SEHNR and CDR2 is FQNEAQ (reference sequence). V lost 0 bases and J 4 bases, leaving 11 bases between the germline ends. The CDR3 consists of 15 residues. The complete variable domain, with remaining parts taken from reference TRBV7-9 and TRBJ2-3, reads DTGVSQNPRHKITKRGQNVTFRCDPISEHNRLYWYRQTLGQGPEFLTYFQNEAQLEKSRLLSDRFSAERPKGSFSTLEIQRTEQGDSAMYLCASSLAQPGADTQYFGPGTRLTVL.